The text below deals with one T cell receptor beta chain. Its antigen is unidentified. Tumor samples were obtained before definitive surgery or chemotherapy. The protocol was immunoSEQ multiplex PCR, while the TCRdb copy is restricted to in-frame clones and leaves out a portion. Of about 8,600 clones listed, approximately 79% were seen once; the top ten hold roughly a tenth. The data belong to a study of high-grade serous ovarian cancer treatment subgroups. Study outcomes and limitations: Higher neoantigen levels went with greater TCR clonal relatedness. Repertoire similarity ranged about 0.095 to 0.79 between tumors of one patient. Without spatial data, bulk sequencing limits insight into HGSC tumor diversity.

The TCR sequence derives from a human donor with high-grade serous ovarian cancer. What was sequenced was tumor tissue.

The CDR3 region is CASSLAIRNYGYTF. CDR3 sequence (DNA): TGTGCCAGCAGCTTAGCTATCAGGAACTATGGCTACACCTTC. The V and J genes are TRBV7-2 and TRBJ1-2; D remains unclear. CDR1 SGHTA and CDR2 FQGNSA come from the germline V gene. V was clipped by 0 bases and J by 2 bases, with 7 bases between them. This CDR3 comprises 14 residues.